This TCR beta chain is drawn from a study of early T cells in non-severe SARS-CoV-2 infection. On the study more broadly: Chains were not paired, and sequencing was done on bulk RNA from unsorted whole blood. Study results and limitations: The VDJdb matching leaned toward anti-spike CD8 responses and overlooked private and CD4 specificities.

Between the trimmed V and J ends, which lost 0 bases and 2 bases, there was a span of 8 bases. The CDR3 is 16 amino acids. The germline CDR1 and CDR2 sequences are MNHEY and SMNVEV (reference sequence). Researchers attached unique molecular identifiers to individual cDNA molecules. Each CDR3 protein gets one entry after TCRdb re-called the 5' RACE reads with MiXCR. The sample consists of about 36,000 distinct CDR3 sequences, roughly 6.8% of them appearing once. Regarding this clonotype: Its antigen is as yet unknown.

The TCR originated in an adult who was a healthcare worker with PCR-confirmed SARS-CoV-2 infection or an uninfected control (not recorded which). The V call is TRBV27, the J call TRBJ2-6; the D is unclear. The sequencing used whole blood, collected at baseline. The CDR3 nucleotides are TGTGCCAGCAGTTTATCGCCAACAGCTGGGGCCAACGTCCTGACTTTC. This sequence encodes CASSLSPTAGANVLTF.